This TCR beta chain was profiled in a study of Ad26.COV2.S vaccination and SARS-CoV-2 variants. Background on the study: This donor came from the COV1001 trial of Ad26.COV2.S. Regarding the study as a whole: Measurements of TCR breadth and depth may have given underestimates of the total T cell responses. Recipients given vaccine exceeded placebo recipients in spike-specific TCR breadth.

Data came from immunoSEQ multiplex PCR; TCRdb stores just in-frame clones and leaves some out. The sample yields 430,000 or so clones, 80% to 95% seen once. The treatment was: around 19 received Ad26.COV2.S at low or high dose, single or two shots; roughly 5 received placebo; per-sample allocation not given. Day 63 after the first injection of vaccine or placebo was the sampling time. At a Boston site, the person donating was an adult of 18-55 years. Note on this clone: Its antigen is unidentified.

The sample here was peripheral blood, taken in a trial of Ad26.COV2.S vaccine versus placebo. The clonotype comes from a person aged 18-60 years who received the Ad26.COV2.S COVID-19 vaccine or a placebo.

CDR3 sequence: CASSQDNSGGSPGANVLTF. The CDR3 coding sequence is TGCGCCAGCAGCCAAGATAATTCGGGGGGCAGCCCTGGGGCCAACGTCCTGACTTTC. This rearrangement joins TRBV4-1 to TRBJ2-6; D might be TRBD2 (7 bases). In germline, CDR1 is MGHRA, CDR2 YSYEKL. The V end was cut by 0 bases, the J end by 2 bases, with 17 bases between. The CDR3 consists of 19 residues.